Shown below are 27 T cell receptor beta chains from a single sample sequenced in a study of control samples from healthy donors and cancer patients. Sequencing used immunoSEQ multiplex PCR; TCRdb keeps in-frame clones, though not all of them. The repertoire includes 180,000 or so clones, around 95% of them detected once, and roughly 3.9% sits in the top ten. Sequenced sample: blood. Receptor source: a woman aged 55 to 70 in good health.

V gene TRBV6-5 combines with J gene TRBJ1-1; D is undetermined. CDR1 is MNHEY and CDR2 is SVGAGI in the germline V gene. V was clipped by 0 bases and J by 0 bases, with 8 bases between them. The CDR3 length is 15 residues. The CDR3 DNA reads as TGTGCCAGCAGTTACTCGGGCAGGCTGAACACTGAAGCTTTCTTT. Amino acids: CASSYSGRLNTEAFF.

V is TRBV6-6 and J is TRBJ2-7; no definite D call. Trimming removed 6 bases at V and 0 bases at J, with 18 bases between. The germline gives CDR1 MNHNY, CDR2 SVGAGI (reference sequence). This CDR3 spans 16 amino acids. Written as DNA, the CDR3 is TGTGCCAGCAGCTCCACGGGTGGGTACCGCTCCTACGAGCAGTACTTC. Translating it yields CASSSTGGYRSYEQYF.

The chain has TRBV19 and TRBJ1-4; 8 nucleotides align to TRBD1. The CDR3 totals 15 residues. Germline V lookup: CDR1 LNHDA, CDR2 SQIVND (reference sequence). V gave up 7 bases and J gave up 8 bases; unmatched junction bases: 12. The CDR3 spells CASTGGAGVREKLFF. CDR3 bases: TGTGCCAGTACAGGGGGCGCGGGAGTAAGGGAAAAACTGTTTTTT.

This sequence joins TRBV4-3 and TRBJ1-2; D remains ambiguous. Germline-derived CDR1 and CDR2 are LGHNA and YSLEER. This CDR3 has 18 residues. V lost 4 bases and J 2 bases, leaving 23 bases between the germline ends. CDR3 region: CASSRRIGVPFFNYGYTF. The CDR3 nucleotides read TGCGCCAGCAGCCGTCGTATTGGGGTCCCCTTTTTCAACTATGGCTACACCTTC.

The gene calls are TRBV12-3 or TRBV12-4 and TRBJ1-2; tentatively, D is TRBD1 (5 bases). Trimming left V 5 bases short and J 4 bases short, with 11 bases between. CDR3 length equals 13 residues. Here the CDR3 DNA reads TGTGCCAGCAGTCCACGGGGGTCCTATGGCTACACCTTC. Its translation: CASSPRGSYGYTF.

This clone was observed once. The gene calls are TRBV4-3 and TRBJ2-1; 10 bases align to TRBD1. The ends lost 4 bases at V and 8 bases at J; junction bases unmatched: 2. The CDR3 has 13 residues. Germline V gene data show CDR1 as LGHNA and CDR2 as YSLEER. Written as DNA, the CDR3 is TGCGCCAGCAGCCCGACAGGGGGCGATGAGCAGTTCTTC. It codes for CASSPTGGDEQFF.

The chain recombines TRBV19 with TRBJ2-7; 9 positions match TRBD1. This CDR3 has 16 amino acids. Germline trimming cut 5 bases from V and 6 bases from J; bases unmatched to any gene: 14. Per the germline V gene, CDR1 is LNHDA and CDR2 is SQIVND (reference sequence). As DNA, the CDR3 is TGTGCCAGTAGTCCTATCACAGGGGGCGAAGTTGCCGAGCAGTACTTC. Translation gives CASSPITGGEVAEQYF.

CDR3 nucleotide sequence: TGCGCCAGCAGCTTGGACGGATTACCCGGGGAGCTGTTTTTT. It codes for CASSLDGLPGELFF. This rearrangement joins TRBV5-1 to TRBJ2-2, with unresolved D. V lost 0 bases and J lost 6, with 9 bases in between. CDR1 SGHRS and CDR2 YFSETQ come from the germline V gene. The length of the CDR3 is 14 residues.

The chain carries TRBV12-3 or TRBV12-4 and TRBJ2-1; no clear D. The CDR3 loop spans 13 amino acids. Trimming removed 1 base at V and 7 bases at J, with 8 bases between. The CDR3 DNA reads TGTGCCAGCAGTTTAGGGCCAGCTAATGAGCAGTTCTTC. Encoded protein: CASSLGPANEQFF.

The chain recombines TRBV3-1 (or the pseudogene TRBV3-2) with TRBJ2-1; perhaps TRBD1 as D (5 bases). V lost 4 bases to trimming and J lost 16 bases, with 14 bases between them. Germline V gene data show CDR1 as LGHDT and CDR2 as YNNKEL (reference sequence). This CDR3 comprises 11 residues. CDR3 bases: TGTGCCAGCAGCCTGGGCTTGGGGCGATTCTTC. It yields the protein CASSLGLGRFF.

This clone was counted a single time. The chain links TRBV5-1 to TRBJ1-6; perhaps TRBD1 as D (5 bases). CDR1 and CDR2 (germline): SGHRS, YFSETQ. V was cut by 4 bases and J by 3 bases, with 11 bases left in between. The CDR3 spans 15 residues. The CDR3 nucleotides are TGCGCCAGCAGCACCGGACACATCTATAATTCACCCCTCCACTTT. It translates to CASSTGHIYNSPLHF.

V gene TRBV10-1 combines with J gene TRBJ1-4, with D possibly TRBD1 on 5 matching bases. The CDR3 is 16 residues long. Trimming shortened V by 8 bases and J by 0 bases, and 16 bases separated the two germline ends. Germline CDR1 reads WNHNN; CDR2 reads SYGVQD (reference sequence). CDR3 DNA sequence: TGCGCCAGCCTCCTCCGAACAGGTCCAACTAATGAAAAACTGTTTTTT. Translating gives CASLLRTGPTNEKLFF.

The V gene is TRBV7-2, the J gene TRBJ1-3; D ambiguous. The germline V gene encodes CDR1 SGHTA and CDR2 FQGNSA. This CDR3 comprises 15 residues. V was clipped by 1 base and J by 1 base, with 8 bases between them. The DNA of the CDR3 is TGTGCCAGCAGCTTAGAGGGCCCGTCTGGAAACACCATATATTTT. This translates into CASSLEGPSGNTIYF.

This chain connects TRBV7-2 to TRBJ1-3, with a possible D match to TRBD1 (6 bases). V shed 5 bases and J shed 0 bases, with 8 bases lying between them. The germline gives CDR1 SGHTA, CDR2 FQGNSA. CDR3 length equals 14 residues. The CDR3 DNA follows: TGTGCCAGCAGCCTGGACAGCTCTGGAAACACCATATATTTT. Its translation: CASSLDSSGNTIYF.

The J gene is TRBJ2-1, the V gene TRBV6-5; D possibly uses TRBD1 or TRBD2 (6 bases each). CDR3 length equals 15 residues. Germline CDR1 and CDR2: MNHEY and SVGAGI. The V end lost 6 bases, the J end lost 2 bases, and 14 bases lay between the germline ends. The CDR3 nucleotides are TGTGCCAGCAGGAAAGGGGGGAATCCCTACAATGAGCAGTTCTTC. This sequence encodes CASRKGGNPYNEQFF.

This chain uses TRBV18 with TRBJ2-7, with D perhaps TRBD1 (6 bases). Germline-derived CDR1 and CDR2 are KGHSH and LQKENI. The CDR3 length is 14 residues. Trimming took 2 bases from V and 1 from J, leaving 9 bases between them. CDR3 nucleotides: TGTGCCAGCTCACCAGCAGGGGCATCCTACGAGCAGTACTTC. This codes for CASSPAGASYEQYF.

The rearrangement uses TRBV9 and TRBJ1-1; the D gene is possibly TRBD1 (5 bases). V was cut by 4 bases and J by 6 bases, with 22 bases left in between. The length of the CDR3 is 16 residues. CDR1 is SGDLS and CDR2 is YYNGEE in the germline V gene. In nucleotides, the CDR3 is TGTGCCAGCAGCCCCCGGGACCGGGCGTTAAGGGCTGAAGCTTTCTTT. This sequence encodes CASSPRDRALRAEAFF.

The V call is TRBV7-8, the J call TRBJ1-1; 7 bases align to TRBD1. This CDR3 comprises 14 residues. Per germline, CDR1 SGHVS and CDR2 FQNEAQ. Unmatched junction bases numbered 2, after V lost 2 bases and J lost 2 bases. Here the CDR3 reads CASSLRDSNTEAFF. The CDR3 bases are TGTGCCAGCAGCTTAAGGGACAGCAACACTGAAGCTTTCTTT.

The chain employs TRBV5-6 and TRBJ1-1; unclear D gene. CDR1 and CDR2 from the germline V gene are SGHDT and YYEEEE. V lost 4 bases and J 7 bases, leaving 29 bases between the germline ends. The CDR3 runs to 18 residues. The CDR3 DNA is TGTGCCAGCAGCCCGCCTACGGTATTGTTCAGCTATAACGGTGAAGCTTTCTTT. Its translation is CASSPPTVLFSYNGEAFF.

This chain links TRBV7-2 with TRBJ1-5, with TRBD1 matching over 9 bases. The CDR3 runs to 16 residues. CDR1 SGHTA and CDR2 FQGNSA come from the germline V gene. V gave up 4 bases and J gave up 5 bases; unmatched junction bases: 9. Here the CDR3 DNA reads TGTGCCAGCAGCTCAACCGGGACAGGGTGGGATCAGCCCCAGCATTTT. This codes for CASSSTGTGWDQPQHF.

A remark on this clone: Other DNA sequences in this specimen translate into the identical CDR3. This chain joins TRBV3-1 (or the pseudogene TRBV3-2) and TRBJ1-4, with 10 positions matching TRBD1. J was trimmed by 7 bases and V by 4 bases; bases with no gene match: 3. This CDR3 comprises 14 residues. Germline CDR1 is LGHDT and CDR2 is YNNKEL (reference sequence). The CDR3, as DNA: TGTGCCAGCAGCCCCGGGACAGGGGTTGAAAAACTGTTTTTT. Its translation is CASSPGTGVEKLFF.

This clone was found once. This chain joins TRBV7-2 and TRBJ2-1; D call uncertain. CDR3 length: 12 residues. V lost 5 bases and J lost 5, with 7 bases in between. In germline, CDR1 is SGHTA, CDR2 FQGNSA. The CDR3 reads CASSPRHNEQFF. The CDR3 DNA follows: TGTGCCAGCAGCCCCAGGCACAATGAGCAGTTCTTC.

This clone appeared a single time. J is TRBJ2-1 and V is TRBV19, with 9 bases lining up with TRBD1. Germline CDR1 is LNHDA and CDR2 is SQIVND (reference sequence). The CDR3 runs 16 residues. V lost 5 bases to trimming and J lost 6 bases; unmatched junction nucleotides: 11. As DNA, the CDR3 is TGTGCCAGTAGTCCCACCGGGACAGGGTATCCCAATGAGCAGTTCTTC. Its protein product is CASSPTGTGYPNEQFF.

Only one count was recorded for this clone. The chain is built from TRBV14 and TRBJ1-2, with D perhaps matching TRBD1 (6 bases). Germline assignment: CDR1 SGHDN and CDR2 FVKESK. The CDR3 sequence is 15 residues long. Trimming removed 4 bases from V and 6 bases from J, with 18 bases in between. In nucleotides, the CDR3 is TGTGCCAGCAGCCGGAATTGGGCAGGGGAAAATGGCTACACCTTC. It encodes CASSRNWAGENGYTF.

The rearrangement joins TRBV19 to TRBJ1-4, with a possible D match to TRBD1 (6 bases). CDR1 and CDR2 from the germline V gene are LNHDA and SQIVND (reference sequence). The CDR3 is 15 amino acids. V lost 2 bases, J lost 3 bases, and 10 bases lay in between. The DNA for the CDR3 is TGTGCCAGTAGTATACCTAGGACAGCTAATGAAAAACTGTTTTTT. This codes for CASSIPRTANEKLFF.

The chain has TRBV2 and TRBJ2-5, with D unclear. This CDR3 has 15 amino acids. Trimming took off 3 bases at V and 0 bases at J, with 11 bases between the two ends. Germline CDR1 is SNHLY and CDR2 is FYNNEI. The chain's CDR3 is CASSEARAYQETQYF. The CDR3 DNA reads TGTGCCAGCAGTGAGGCTAGAGCGTACCAAGAGACCCAGTACTTC.

The chain employs TRBV7-2 and TRBJ1-2; TRBD1 might be the D (5 bases). The ends were cut back, 1 base at V and 3 bases at J, with 12 bases in the middle. Per the germline V gene, CDR1 is SGHTA and CDR2 is FQGNSA. The CDR3 is made up of 15 amino acids. The CDR3 DNA sequence: TGTGCCAGCAGCTTAGTGGGGGGAGCAGACTATGGCTACACCTTC. It translates to CASSLVGGADYGYTF.